The clone carrying this T cell receptor beta chain showed up just a few times. Its antigen is still unknown. The treatment is: 15 Gy SBRT to primary tumor, nephrectomy 4 weeks later. Clear cell pathology was present in this patient's renal cell carcinoma. This entry is derived from a study of radiation and T cells in renal cell carcinoma. Findings and caveats of the study: Irradiated tumors held more dominant CDR3 motifs than control tumors.

The assay was immunoSEQ multiplex PCR, and TCRdb's table has in-frame clones only and misses some. The table includes tens of thousands of clones, around 46% detected once. The material was tumor tissue, obtained from a patient whose treatment included radiotherapy and nephrectomy. The clonotype comes from a woman aged 45-65 years with renal cell carcinoma.

DNA for the CDR3: TGTGCCAGCAGCGGACAGGGGGAGGGTGAAGCTTTCTTT. Translating gives CASSGQGEGEAFF. The genes are TRBV9 and TRBJ1-1; 9 bases are shared with TRBD1. The germline V gene encodes CDR1 SGDLS and CDR2 YYNGEE. This CDR3 is 13 amino acids long. Trimming cost V 3 bases and J 7 bases; bases outside gene matches: 4. The variable domain in full, with the rest retrieved from reference TRBV9 and TRBJ1-1, is DSGVTQTPKHLITATGQRVTLRCSPRSGDLSVYWYQQSLDQGLQFLIQYYNGEERAKGNILERFSAQQFPDLHSELNLSSLELGDSALYFCASSGQGEGEAFFGQGTRLTVV.